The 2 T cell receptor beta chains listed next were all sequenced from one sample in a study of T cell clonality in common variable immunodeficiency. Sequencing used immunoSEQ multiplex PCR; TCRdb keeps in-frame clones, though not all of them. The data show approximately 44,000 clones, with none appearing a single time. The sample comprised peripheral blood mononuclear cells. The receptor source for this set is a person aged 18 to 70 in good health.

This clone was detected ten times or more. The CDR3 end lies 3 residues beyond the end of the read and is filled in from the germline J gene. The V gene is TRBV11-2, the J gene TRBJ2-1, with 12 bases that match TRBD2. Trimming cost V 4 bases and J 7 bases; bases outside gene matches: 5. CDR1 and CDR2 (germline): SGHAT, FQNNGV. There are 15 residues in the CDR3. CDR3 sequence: CASSSSSGGANEQFF. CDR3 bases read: TGTGCCAGCAGCTCCTCTAGCGGGGGGGCAAATGAG.

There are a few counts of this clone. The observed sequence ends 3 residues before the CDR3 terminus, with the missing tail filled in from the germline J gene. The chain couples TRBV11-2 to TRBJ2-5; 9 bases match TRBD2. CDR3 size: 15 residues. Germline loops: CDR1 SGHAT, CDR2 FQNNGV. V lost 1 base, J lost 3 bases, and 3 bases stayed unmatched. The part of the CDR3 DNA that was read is TGTGCCAGCAGCTTAGGGGTAGCGGGGGAAGAGACC. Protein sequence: CASSLGVAGEET. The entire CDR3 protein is CASSLGVAGEETQYF. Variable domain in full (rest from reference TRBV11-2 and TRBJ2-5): EAGVAQSPRYKIIEKRQSVAFWCNPISGHATLYWYQQILGQGPKLLIQFQNNGVVDDSQLPKDRFSAERLKGVDSTLKIQPAKLEDSAVYLCASSLGVAGEETQYFGPGTRLLVL.